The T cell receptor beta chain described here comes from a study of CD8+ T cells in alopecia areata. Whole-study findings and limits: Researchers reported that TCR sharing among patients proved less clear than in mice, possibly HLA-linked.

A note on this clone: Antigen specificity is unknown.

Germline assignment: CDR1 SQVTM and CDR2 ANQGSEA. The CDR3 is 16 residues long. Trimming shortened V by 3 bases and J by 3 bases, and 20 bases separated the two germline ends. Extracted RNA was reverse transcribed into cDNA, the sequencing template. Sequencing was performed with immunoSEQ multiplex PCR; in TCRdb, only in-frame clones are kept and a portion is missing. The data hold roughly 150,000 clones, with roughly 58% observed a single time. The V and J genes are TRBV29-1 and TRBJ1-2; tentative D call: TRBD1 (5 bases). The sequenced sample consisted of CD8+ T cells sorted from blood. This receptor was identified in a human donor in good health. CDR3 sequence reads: CSVDGSGTERDYGYTF. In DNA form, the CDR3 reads TGCAGCGTTGATGGGTCCGGGACCGAAAGAGACTATGGCTACACCTTC. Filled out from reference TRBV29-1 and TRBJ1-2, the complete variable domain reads SAVISQKPSRDICQRGTSLTIQCQVDSQVTMMFWYRQQPGQSLTLIATANQGSEATYESGFVIDKFPISRPNLTFSTLTVSNMSPEDSSIYLCSVDGSGTERDYGYTFGSGTRLTVV.